This paragraph reports one T cell receptor beta chain. The CDR3 is made up of 13 amino acids. V lost 5 bases and J lost 5, with 13 bases in between. Germline V gene lookup returns CDR1 SGHDN and CDR2 FVKESK. The source of the sample is a study of T cell changes during pregnancy in multiple sclerosis. Libraries were prepared by immunoSEQ multiplex PCR; TCRdb keeps only in-frame clonotypes and omits some of them. The data hold about 50,000 clones, with about nine tenths observed a single time. The J gene is TRBJ2-7, the V gene TRBV14; tentatively, D is TRBD1 (6 bases). The sample was CD4+ T cells from peripheral blood mononuclear cells, taken in the second trimester of pregnancy. This receptor was taken from a female donor with multiple sclerosis, enrolled in a pregnancy study. The CDR3 nucleotides are TGTGCCAGCAGCTCCCACAGGGTCCACGAGCAGTACTTC. Translating gives CASSSHRVHEQYF.